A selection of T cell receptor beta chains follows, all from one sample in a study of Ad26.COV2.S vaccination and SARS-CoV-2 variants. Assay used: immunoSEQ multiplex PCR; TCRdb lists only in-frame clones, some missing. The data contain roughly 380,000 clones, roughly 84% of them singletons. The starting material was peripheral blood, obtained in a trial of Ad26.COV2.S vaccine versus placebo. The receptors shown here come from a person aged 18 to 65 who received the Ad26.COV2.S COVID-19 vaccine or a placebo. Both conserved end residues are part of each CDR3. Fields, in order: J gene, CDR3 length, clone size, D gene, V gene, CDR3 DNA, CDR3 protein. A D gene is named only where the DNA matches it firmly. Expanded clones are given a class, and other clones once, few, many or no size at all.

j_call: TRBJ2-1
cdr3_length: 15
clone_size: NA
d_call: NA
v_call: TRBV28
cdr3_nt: TGTGCCAGCATCCCACATGGCGCGGACTGGGGTGAGCAGTTCTTC
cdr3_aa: CASIPHGADWGEQFF

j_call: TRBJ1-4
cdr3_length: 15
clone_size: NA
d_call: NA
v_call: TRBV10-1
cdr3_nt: TGCGCCAGCCTGGACAGTGTCAACTTGAATGAAAAACTGTTTTTT
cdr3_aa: CASLDSVNLNEKLFF

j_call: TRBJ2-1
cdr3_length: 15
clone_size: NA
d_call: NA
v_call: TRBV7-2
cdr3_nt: TGTGCCAGCAGCTTGGCGGGACAGACCTACAATGAGCAGTTCTTC
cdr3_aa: CASSLAGQTYNEQFF

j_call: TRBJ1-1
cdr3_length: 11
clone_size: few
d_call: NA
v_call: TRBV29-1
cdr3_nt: TGCAGCGGGGGGTATGACACTGAAGCTTTCTTT
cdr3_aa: CSGGYDTEAFF

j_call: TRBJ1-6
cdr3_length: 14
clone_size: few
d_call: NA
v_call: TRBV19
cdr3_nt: TGTGCCAGTACCCCCACGGGTTCGGGTTCACCCCTCCACTTT
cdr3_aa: CASTPTGSGSPLHF

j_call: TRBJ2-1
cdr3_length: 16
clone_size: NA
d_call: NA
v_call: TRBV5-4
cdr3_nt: TGTGCCAGCAGCTTGGTGGGCGGCGGGGCGGCCAATGAGCAGTTCTTC
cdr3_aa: CASSLVGGGAANEQFF

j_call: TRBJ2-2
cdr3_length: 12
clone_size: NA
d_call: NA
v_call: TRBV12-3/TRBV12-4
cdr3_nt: TGTGCCAGCAGTCCCCCCCGCGGGGAGCTGTTTTTT
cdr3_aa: CASSPPRGELFF

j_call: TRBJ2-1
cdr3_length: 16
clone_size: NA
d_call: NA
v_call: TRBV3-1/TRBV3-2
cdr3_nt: TGTGCCAGCAGCCAAGAAGGAACAGGGTACGGTAATGAGCAGTTCTTC
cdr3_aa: CASSQEGTGYGNEQFF

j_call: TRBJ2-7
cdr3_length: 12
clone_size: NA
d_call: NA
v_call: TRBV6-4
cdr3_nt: TGTGCCAGCAGGGCTCAGTCCTACGAGCAGTACTTC
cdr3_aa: CASRAQSYEQYF

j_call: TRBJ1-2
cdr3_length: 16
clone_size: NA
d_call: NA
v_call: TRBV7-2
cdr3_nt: TGTGCCAGCAGCCGGACAGTGTTTAACCCCGTCTATGGCTACACCTTC
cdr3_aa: CASSRTVFNPVYGYTF